The T cell receptor beta chain described here comes from a study of blood T cell repertoires in COVID-19 (dated by TCRdb to 2020 to 2021). Regarding the research as a whole: The collaborator samples originated in the United States, Italy and Spain and spanned the acute and convalescent phases of COVID-19. The prospective study material was composed of cDNA or gDNA derived from T cells, B-cell-depleted T cells, or PBMCs. Deeply sampled blood TCRbeta repertoires from subjects exposed to, actively infected with, or recovered from COVID-19 were included in the dataset. A freely available public database, intended as a resource for researchers studying the immune response to SARS-CoV-2, is where the repertoires were released. Samples came from the ongoing ImmuneRACE study (first 160 participants) plus 1,254 subjects from 6 global collaborators. Sample metadata almost always included a de-identified subject ID, COVID-19 status, age in years and sex. Where HLA class I and class II types were available, the types were taken from metadata supplied by the sample provider, not from assay-based typing. Results the study describes overall, beyond this receptor: The quantity of clinical and demographic metadata differed by source and by participant and was supplied without curation.

In the prospective study, participants were about 18 to 89 years old, resided in about two dozen geographic areas of the United States, and were enrolled through a virtual design. In the prospective study, participants were assigned to cohorts based on the clinical history participants reported in a screening survey and a study questionnaire. Exposed participants had been in contact, within 2 weeks of entering the study, with a person who had a PCR-confirmed or clinician-diagnosed case of COVID-19. Mobile phlebotomists in the prospective study collected whole blood, serum and a nasopharyngeal or oropharyngeal swab from every participant. Over a roughly 2-month period, participants in the prospective study had the option of providing additional blood draws and questionnaires. Prospective study blood samples were shipped either frozen or at room temperature before DNA extraction. The immunoSEQ Assay, a bias-controlled multiplex PCR, was used to amplify TCRbeta CDR3 regions from genomic DNA. For the original study's pipeline: The number of nucleated cells in each sample was estimated by amplification of reference gene primers within the assay. Sequence reads were collapsed and filtered to measure the absolute abundance of every unique TCRbeta CDR3 rearrangement. For each sample, productive Simpson clonality was calculated as the square root of Simpson's diversity index across productive rearrangements. Here the immuneACCESS table is served through TCRdb, limited to in-frame sequences with V and J called. Missing clones are a known gap in these copies; in checked studies unresolved V genes cover under half, and the rest lacks a known reason. V and J calls and clone size are copied from that table; D and trimming were computed from the DNA. The sample table shows about 280,000 clones, and approximately 90% are seen once. The ten most abundant clones make up about 3% of the sample.

Remarks on this clone: The antigen it binds to is not known. The sample holds no much larger clone one base away, and base qualities are not on file.

The receptor comes from a man in his forties who had been exposed to COVID-19. The source material was PBMCs or T cells enriched from blood (not recorded which).

CDR3 loop: CASSFVLNYGYTF. The DNA sequence reads TGTGCCAGCAGTTTCGTCCTGAACTATGGCTACACCTTC. Recombination linked TRBV12-3 or TRBV12-4 to TRBJ1-2, with the D gene not confidently named. V loses 3 bases, J loses 2 bases, and the germline ends lie 7 bases apart. Including the terminal cysteine and phenylalanine, the CDR3 comprises 13 residues. Of the read, only the CDR3 DNA is kept; its 39 bases are in frame from base 1.